These 6 T cell receptor beta chains were sequenced from one sample in a study of PD-L1 blockade in urothelial cancer. Regarding time point: pretreatment peripheral blood. TCRdb's copy holds only in-frame clones and misses some; the assay was immunoSEQ multiplex PCR. The sample has some 71,000 clones, about 86% seen once. The material sequenced was PBMCs, taken around atezolizumab (anti-PD-L1) treatment. These receptors were taken from a man aged 55 to 69 with urothelial cancer.

This chain joins TRBV28 and TRBJ2-7; TRBD2 matches at 10 bases. V lost 7 bases and J lost 1; bases outside the gene matches: 7. The CDR3 has 15 residues. Germline V gene lookup returns CDR1 MDHEN and CDR2 SYDVKM. This chain's CDR3 is CASKSSGGGSYEQYF. CDR3 bases: TGTGCCAGCAAATCAAGCGGGGGGGGTTCCTACGAGCAGTACTTC.

The chain joins TRBV27 to TRBJ2-6, with 9 nucleotides matching TRBD1. CDR1 is MNHEY and CDR2 is SMNVEV in the germline V gene (reference sequence). V lost 6 bases and J lost 0; bases outside the gene matches: 6. This CDR3 is built from 17 residues. The CDR3 DNA sequence: TGTGCCAGCAGACGACAGGGGGAGAGCTCTGGGGCCAACGTCCTGACTTTC. Translating it yields CASRRQGESSGANVLTF.

V usage is TRBV6-1 and J usage is TRBJ2-3; 10 bases map to TRBD2. CDR1 is MNHNS, CDR2 SASEGT, per germline. The CDR3 runs to 16 residues. V was clipped by 1 base and J by 5 bases; unmatched bases: 6. The CDR3 nucleotides are TGTGCCAGCAGTGAAGTTTTAGCGGGGGGTGGAGATACGCAGTATTTT. Protein sequence: CASSEVLAGGGDTQYF.

The CDR3 bases are TGTGCCAGCAGCAAAGCTGGGACAGGGGTTCGGGAGCCCCAGCATTTT. Protein: CASSKAGTGVREPQHF. The rearrangement uses TRBV21-1 and TRBJ1-5; whether TRBD1, the table's D call, matches the DNA was not checked. TRBV21-1 is labeled a pseudogene. CDR3 length: 16 residues.

V and J are TRBV10-3 and TRBJ2-5, with 16 bases that match TRBD2. The germline CDR1 and CDR2 sequences are ENHRY and SYGVKD. V dropped 10 bases and J dropped 4; count of bases not matched to a gene: 6. The CDR3 is 15 amino acids. DNA for the CDR3: TGTGCCACTCTGGGACTAGCGGGGGGGGGAGAGACCCAGTACTTC. Translation gives CATLGLAGGGETQYF.

The genes are TRBV4-2 and TRBJ2-1; maybe TRBD2 (5 bases). The V and J ends lost 0 bases and 6 bases respectively, with 15 bases between them. The V gene's germline CDR1 is LGHNA and CDR2 YNFKEQ. This CDR3 has 16 amino acids. CDR3 coding DNA: TGTGCCAGCAGCCAAGATGAGGGCCTTCGGGGCAATGAGCAGTTCTTC. It specifies CASSQDEGLRGNEQFF.